This entry describes one TCR beta chain. What it binds is unknown. The source of the sample is a study of T cells after yellow fever vaccination. The CDR3 length is 18 residues. Germline V gene sequence: CDR1 MNHEY, CDR2 SVGEGT. Trimming cost V 4 bases and J 0 bases; bases outside gene matches: 7. Study outcomes and limitations: The study found a weaker secondary response that peaked faster, day 5 versus 15.

Conversion of TCR transcripts into cDNA relied on 5'RACE template switching, which added a universal primer site and UMIs. TCRdb called the 5' RACE reads again in MiXCR, with one record for every CDR3 protein. The sample includes about 74,000 distinct CDR3 sequences, around 7% of them seen just once. The chain joins TRBV6-2 or TRBV6-3 to TRBJ2-6; 9 positions match TRBD1. The material was CD8+ T cells sorted from PBMCs, obtained roughly 5 days after the first yellow fever vaccination. The origin of this receptor is a man aged 18-30 years who received the YFV17D yellow fever vaccine. The CDR3 here is CASSFDRGSSSGANVLTF. CDR3 sequence (DNA): TGTGCCAGCAGTTTTGACAGGGGGAGTAGCTCTGGGGCCAACGTCCTGACTTTC.